Listed below are T cell receptor beta chains from one sample, sequenced in a study of T cells in Graves' hyperthyroidism and ophthalmopathy. One entry per CDR3 protein results from TCRdb running MiXCR on the multiplex PCR reads. The repertoire has roughly 700,000 distinct CDR3 sequences, over 35% of them found once; the top ten carry around 29%. The sample taken for sequencing was blood. These receptors came from a woman between 40 and 50 years old with Graves' hyperthyroidism. The CDR3 runs from the conserved cysteine through the conserved F or W. The D gene is left open where the match is weak. Clone size, where shown, is once, few, many, or a class for clones that have expanded.

d_gene: .; j_gene: TRBJ2-7; v_gene: TRBV5-4; abundance: many; CDR3nt: TGTGCCAGCAGCTTGTTGCCAGGGCACGAGCAGTACTTC; CDR3aa: CASSLLPGHEQYF
d_gene: .; j_gene: TRBJ1-1; v_gene: TRBV7-6; abundance: many; CDR3nt: TGTGCCAGCAGCCCTCCCGGGCAGAATGAAGCTTTCTTT; CDR3aa: CASSPPGQNEAFF
d_gene: TRBD1; j_gene: TRBJ1-1; v_gene: TRBV6-2/TRBV6-3; abundance: .; CDR3nt: TGTGCCAGCAGTGGCCAGGACAGGGGAACTGAAGCTTTCTTT; CDR3aa: CASSGQDRGTEAFF
d_gene: .; j_gene: TRBJ1-2; v_gene: TRBV12-5; abundance: .; CDR3nt: TGTGCTAGTGGTGCCCCACCGAGGCCATATGGCTACACCTTC; CDR3aa: CASGAPPRPYGYTF
d_gene: TRBD1; j_gene: TRBJ1-1; v_gene: TRBV7-8; abundance: .; CDR3nt: TGTGCCAGCAGCTTCGGACAGGGGGCCTCGAACACTGAAGCTTTCTTT; CDR3aa: CASSFGQGASNTEAFF
d_gene: TRBD1; j_gene: TRBJ1-2; v_gene: TRBV15; abundance: .; CDR3nt: TGTGCCACCAGCAGAGATCAGGGGGCCGACTATGGCTACACCTTC; CDR3aa: CATSRDQGADYGYTF
d_gene: TRBD1; j_gene: TRBJ2-5; v_gene: TRBV10-3; abundance: .; CDR3nt: TGTGCCATCAGCGGGACAGGGGACCAAGAGACCCAGTACTTC; CDR3aa: CAISGTGDQETQYF
d_gene: TRBD2; j_gene: TRBJ2-7; v_gene: TRBV10-3; abundance: many; CDR3nt: TGTGCCATCGCGCAACTAGCGGGAGACCCGCGCGAGCAGTACTTC; CDR3aa: CAIAQLAGDPREQYF
d_gene: TRBD1; j_gene: TRBJ2-7; v_gene: TRBV27; abundance: .; CDR3nt: TGTGCCAGCATCCTCAGGGGAGACAGGGGCCACGAGCAGTACTTC; CDR3aa: CASILRGDRGHEQYF
d_gene: TRBD2; j_gene: TRBJ2-3; v_gene: TRBV20-1; abundance: .; CDR3nt: TGCAGTGCTACCCCCGACGGGAGGGCGGCGGATACGCAGTATTTT; CDR3aa: CSATPDGRAADTQYF
d_gene: .; j_gene: TRBJ2-7; v_gene: TRBV14; abundance: many; CDR3nt: TGTGCCAGCAGCCGAAACAGGGTTGCCGAGCAGTACTTC; CDR3aa: CASSRNRVAEQYF
d_gene: .; j_gene: TRBJ2-7; v_gene: TRBV6-1; abundance: .; CDR3nt: TGTGCCAGCAGTGTTATGGGGAACACCGGGGAGCTGTACTTC; CDR3aa: CASSVMGNTGELYF
d_gene: TRBD1; j_gene: TRBJ2-1; v_gene: TRBV15; abundance: .; CDR3nt: TGTGCCACCAGCAGAGGTCGAACAGGGGGAGGCGAGCAGTTCTTC; CDR3aa: CATSRGRTGGGEQFF
d_gene: .; j_gene: TRBJ2-2; v_gene: TRBV27; abundance: .; CDR3nt: TGTGCCAGCAAGGTCTTGGGGGAGATGACCGGGGAGCTGTTTTTT; CDR3aa: CASKVLGEMTGELFF
d_gene: TRBD1; j_gene: TRBJ1-4; v_gene: TRBV5-1; abundance: few; CDR3nt: TGCGCCAGCAGCACCGTCAGGGGGATTGGTGAAAAACTGTTTTTT; CDR3aa: CASSTVRGIGEKLFF
d_gene: .; j_gene: TRBJ2-3; v_gene: TRBV4-1; abundance: .; CDR3nt: TGCGCCAGCAGCCTCACCCCCAAGCAGACGCAGTATTTT; CDR3aa: CASSLTPKQTQYF
d_gene: TRBD2; j_gene: TRBJ2-2; v_gene: TRBV20-1; abundance: .; CDR3nt: TGCAGTGCTCCGGCCGGGACTAGCGGACCGGGAGAGCTGTTTTTT; CDR3aa: CSAPAGTSGPGELFF
d_gene: .; j_gene: TRBJ2-6; v_gene: TRBV10-3; abundance: few; CDR3nt: TGTGCCATCAGTGAGGCGATGACAGGGGCCAACGTCCTGACTTTC; CDR3aa: CAISEAMTGANVLTF
d_gene: .; j_gene: TRBJ2-2; v_gene: TRBV10-1; abundance: .; CDR3nt: TGCGCCAACAGTGCGGAAAACGGGCTGCCCCCCGGGGAGCTGTTTTTT; CDR3aa: CANSAENGLPPGELFF
d_gene: TRBD1; j_gene: TRBJ2-5; v_gene: TRBV12-3/TRBV12-4; abundance: few; CDR3nt: TGTGCCACCACTAAAACCGGGACAGGGGGGCAAGAGACCCAGTACTTC; CDR3aa: CATTKTGTGGQETQYF
d_gene: TRBD1; j_gene: TRBJ2-7; v_gene: TRBV11-2; abundance: many; CDR3nt: TGTGCCAGCAGCCCAGAGACAGGGGGATGGAACGAGCAGTACTTC; CDR3aa: CASSPETGGWNEQYF
d_gene: .; j_gene: TRBJ1-2; v_gene: TRBV7-2; abundance: .; CDR3nt: TGTGCCAGCAGCCCCTCGGGGAGAGCTAACTATGGCTACACCTTC; CDR3aa: CASSPSGRANYGYTF
d_gene: .; j_gene: TRBJ1-1; v_gene: TRBV6-6; abundance: .; CDR3nt: TGTGCCAGCCGCCAGGGGAGGGGCGGTGGGACTGAAGCTTTCTTT; CDR3aa: CASRQGRGGGTEAFF
d_gene: TRBD1; j_gene: TRBJ2-5; v_gene: TRBV6-6; abundance: .; CDR3nt: TGTGCCAGCAGTGCGGTACAGGGGTGGGAGACCCAGTACTTC; CDR3aa: CASSAVQGWETQYF
d_gene: TRBD1; j_gene: TRBJ2-7; v_gene: TRBV10-3; abundance: many; CDR3nt: TGTGCCATCAGTGACGACACGACAGGGTACGAGCAGTACTTC; CDR3aa: CAISDDTTGYEQYF